This section outlines one T cell receptor beta chain sequence together with its context. The CDR3 sequence is 17 residues long. The V end lost 3 bases, the J end lost 0 bases, and 18 bases lay between the germline ends. CDR1 is SGHNT and CDR2 is YYREEE in the germline V gene (reference sequence). The data were taken from a study of shared clonotypes between healthy human individuals. Only in-frame clones appear in the TCRdb table, and some are missing; sequencing was by immunoSEQ multiplex PCR. The sample yields 950,000 to 1,100,000 clones, more than 65% seen once. Material for sequencing was memory CD4+ T cells sorted from blood. The subset here: CD45RA-negative fraction. This receptor was identified in a man younger than 35 in good health. The chain links TRBV5-4 to TRBJ1-1, with D perhaps matching TRBD1 (5 bases). The CDR3 region is CASSSRDQRAMNTEAFF. The CDR3 bases are TGTGCCAGCAGCTCGAGGGACCAGAGGGCCATGAACACTGAAGCTTTCTTT.